Following are 25 T cell receptor beta chains from one sample sequenced in a study of T cells in Graves' hyperthyroidism and ophthalmopathy. Authors of the study amplified TCR beta CDR3 regions from RNA transcripts. Primed by the HTBI set, a first-round RT-PCR was run on the TCR CDR3. TCRdb called the multiplex PCR reads again in MiXCR, with one record for every CDR3 protein. The table has under 400,000 distinct CDR3 sequences, 15% seen once. The sample taken for sequencing was blood. These receptors were taken from a woman aged 60-70 years with Graves' ophthalmopathy.

This clonotype occurred many times. The rearrangement uses TRBV28 and TRBJ2-7; perhaps TRBD1 as D (6 bases). Trimming removed 7 bases at V and 3 bases at J, with 13 bases between. Germline values: CDR1 MDHEN, CDR2 SYDVKM. The CDR3 is made up of 13 amino acids. The CDR3 sequence is CASIGQRFYEQYF. Here the CDR3 DNA reads TGTGCCAGCATTGGACAGCGCTTCTACGAGCAGTACTTC. Combining the CDR3 with reference TRBV28 and TRBJ2-7 gives the whole variable domain DVKVTQSSRYLVKRTGEKVFLECVQDMDHENMFWYRQDPGLGLRLIYFSYDVKMKEKGDIPEGYSVSREKKERFSLILESASTNQTSMYLCASIGQRFYEQYFGPGTRLTVT.

The rearrangement links TRBV5-1 to TRBJ1-2; a weak D match, TRBD1 (5 bases). Trimming removed 4 bases at V and 2 bases at J, with 15 bases between. This CDR3 is built from 15 residues. The V gene's germline CDR1 is SGHRS and CDR2 YFSETQ. CDR3 DNA sequence: TGCGCCAGCAGCCCAGGGACGGCTATGAACTATGGCTACACCTTC. Its translation is CASSPGTAMNYGYTF.

V gene TRBV6-2 or TRBV6-3 combines with J gene TRBJ1-6; D remains ambiguous. Germline CDR1 is MNHEY and CDR2 is SVGEGT. CDR3 length: 14 residues. V lost 4 bases to trimming and J lost 4 bases, with 8 bases between them. The CDR3 is CASSWFDYNSPLHF. The CDR3 DNA reads TGTGCCAGCAGTTGGTTCGATTATAATTCACCCCTCCACTTT.

The genes are TRBV4-1 and TRBJ1-2; D call uncertain. The CDR3 is 15 residues long. The V end was cut by 0 bases, the J end by 0 bases, with 8 bases between. Germline V gene data show CDR1 as MGHRA and CDR2 as YSYEKL. The chain's CDR3 is CASSQEGRTNYGYTF. The DNA of the CDR3 is TGCGCCAGCAGCCAAGAGGGAAGAACTAACTATGGCTACACCTTC.

The chain links TRBV27 to TRBJ1-2; possible D gene TRBD1, 5 bases. Germline CDR1 is MNHEY and CDR2 is SMNVEV (reference sequence). The CDR3 consists of 13 residues. With 0 bases removed from V and 8 bases from J, the gap between germline ends came to 10 bases. The CDR3 is CASSLSTEGGYTF. The CDR3, as DNA: TGTGCCAGCAGTTTATCAACAGAGGGGGGCTACACCTTC.

This clonotype was seen ten or more times. The chain joins TRBV12-3 or TRBV12-4 to TRBJ1-1, with D perhaps TRBD1 (6 bases). Trimming removed 7 bases at V and 1 base at J, with 22 bases between. The CDR3 extends over 17 amino acids. CDR3 residues: CASKPLGFNRENTEAFF. CDR3 nucleotide sequence: TGTGCCAGCAAACCCTTAGGCTTCAACAGGGAGAACACTGAAGCTTTCTTT.

This clonotype showed up just a few times. The chain recombines TRBV27 with TRBJ2-1; tentatively, D is TRBD1 (5 bases). The CDR3 runs to 15 residues. Trimming took 6 bases from V and 3 from J, leaving 15 bases between them. Germline V gene sequence: CDR1 MNHEY, CDR2 SMNVEV (reference sequence). The chain's CDR3 is CASSSGLDFYNEQFF. The CDR3 nucleotides are TGTGCCAGCAGCTCAGGGCTGGATTTCTACAATGAGCAGTTCTTC.

This clonotype was counted between two and nine times. The chain uses TRBV19 and TRBJ2-3; D possibly corresponds to TRBD2 (6 bases). The V gene lost 5 bases and the J gene lost 6 bases, with 15 bases spanning the gap. This CDR3 is built from 14 residues. Looked up from germline, CDR1 is LNHDA and CDR2 is SQIVND (reference sequence). Here the CDR3 DNA reads TGTGCCAGTAGTTACGGCGGGACCGGGGATACGCAGTATTTT. The encoded protein is CASSYGGTGDTQYF.

This clonotype was recorded at least ten times. The chain has TRBV2 and TRBJ1-1; D ambiguous. The V gene lost 2 bases and the J gene lost 1 base, with 17 bases spanning the gap. CDR3 size: 17 residues. Germline V gene lookup returns CDR1 SNHLY and CDR2 FYNNEI. The CDR3 DNA follows: TGTGCCAGCAGTGAAAGGCAGATGATGGGCCGGAACACTGAAGCTTTCTTT. This sequence encodes CASSERQMMGRNTEAFF.

This clonotype was observed many times. The chain employs TRBV10-3 and TRBJ2-1; 8 bases align to TRBD2. This CDR3 spans 15 amino acids. CDR1 and CDR2 from the germline V gene are ENHRY and SYGVKD. Trimming cost V 6 bases and J 5 bases; bases outside gene matches: 9. In nucleotides, the CDR3 is TGTGCCATCAGACAAAGCGGGAGTAAGAACAATGAGCAGTTCTTC. It encodes CAIRQSGSKNNEQFF.

The sample holds a few counts of this clonotype. The genes are TRBV24-1 and TRBJ2-2; D possibly uses TRBD1 or TRBD2 (5 bases each). Deletions cut 1 base from V and 1 base from J, with 12 bases between. CDR3 length equals 17 residues. The germline CDR1 and CDR2 sequences are KGHDR and SFDVKD. CDR3 protein: CATSDLARDGNTGELFF. CDR3 DNA: TGTGCCACCAGTGATTTAGCCCGGGACGGGAACACCGGGGAGCTGTTTTTT.

This chain links TRBV5-1 with TRBJ1-5, with D uncertain. CDR1 and CDR2 from the germline V gene are SGHRS and YFSETQ. V shed 0 bases and J shed 0 bases, with 10 bases lying between them. The CDR3 runs 16 residues. For the CDR3, the DNA is TGCGCCAGCAGCTTGGGAGGTCGGAATAGCAATCAGCCCCAGCATTTT. This gives the protein CASSLGGRNSNQPQHF.

This clonotype came up a few times. The chain has TRBV24-1 and TRBJ2-7; no reliable D call. V dropped 4 bases and J dropped 2 bases, with 5 bases sitting between them. The CDR3 extends over 12 amino acids. CDR1 KGHDR and CDR2 SFDVKD come from the germline V gene. DNA for the CDR3: TGTGCCACCAGTGACAGTACCTACGAGCAGTACTTC. This sequence encodes CATSDSTYEQYF.

This clonotype has a handful of counts. The chain has TRBV27 and TRBJ2-1, with 8 bases fitting TRBD2. Germline V gene data show CDR1 as MNHEY and CDR2 as SMNVEV (reference sequence). The CDR3 sequence is 16 residues long. V lost 5 bases to trimming and J lost 2 bases; unmatched junction nucleotides: 8. In DNA, the CDR3 is TGTGCCAGCAGTCGCATAGCGGGATCCCCCTACAATGAGCAGTTCTTC. It encodes CASSRIAGSPYNEQFF.

This clonotype was recorded a few times. V and J are TRBV12-5 and TRBJ2-2, with 7 bases fitting TRBD2. Germline CDR1 is LGHNT and CDR2 is FRNRAP. This CDR3 is 16 amino acids long. Unmatched junction bases numbered 8, after V lost 4 bases and J lost 3 bases. The CDR3 nucleotides are TGTGCTAGTGGTTCCCGAGCGGGAAAATACACCGGGGAGCTGTTTTTT. Translating gives CASGSRAGKYTGELFF.

This clonotype was picked up many times. This chain joins TRBV2 and TRBJ2-7; D ambiguous. CDR1 is SNHLY, CDR2 FYNNEI, per germline. This CDR3 region has 12 residues. The V end was cut by 10 bases, the J end by 0 bases, with 10 bases between. Here the CDR3 DNA reads TGTGCCACCAGCAGGTTCTCCTACGAGCAGTACTTC. This translates into CATSRFSYEQYF. Looking up the rest from reference TRBV2 and TRBJ2-7 gives the full variable domain: EPEVTQTPSHQVTQMGQEVILRCVPISNHLYFYWYRQILGQKVEFLVSFYNNEISEKSEIFDDQFSVERPDGSNFTLKIRSTKLEDSAMYFCATSRFSYEQYFGPGTRLTVT.

This clonotype was seen repeatedly, ten times or more. The rearrangement joins TRBV7-8 to TRBJ2-7; D may be TRBD1 (6 bases). Trimming took off 1 base at V and 7 bases at J, with 26 bases between the two ends. Germline lookup yields CDR1 SGHVS and CDR2 FQNEAQ. CDR3 size: 18 residues. The CDR3 loop reads CASSLGFEGSQGLGEQYF. DNA of the CDR3: TGTGCCAGCAGCTTAGGGTTTGAGGGGAGTCAGGGGCTGGGTGAGCAGTACTTC. Based on the CDR3 plus reference TRBV7-8 and TRBJ2-7, the full variable domain is GAGVSQSPRYKVAKRGQDVALRCDPISGHVSLFWYQQALGQGPEFLTYFQNEAQLDKSGLPSDRFFAERPEGSVSTLKIQRTQQEDSAVYLCASSLGFEGSQGLGEQYFGPGTRLTVT.

V is TRBV3-1 and J is TRBJ1-5; D gene unclear. CDR1 is LGHDT, CDR2 YNNKEL, per germline (reference sequence). V lost 0 bases and J 7 bases, leaving 13 bases between the germline ends. The CDR3 has 15 amino acids. The CDR3 loop is CASSQDSTREQPQHF. In DNA, the CDR3 is TGTGCCAGCAGCCAAGATTCGACCCGGGAGCAGCCCCAGCATTTT.

This clonotype came up a few times. The V gene is TRBV19, the J gene TRBJ1-3; D is uncertain. Germline CDR1 reads LNHDA; CDR2 reads SQIVND (reference sequence). With 5 bases removed from V and 2 bases from J, the gap between germline ends came to 10 bases. The CDR3 consists of 14 residues. The CDR3 reads CASSLTIAGNTIYF. The CDR3 DNA sequence: TGTGCCAGTAGTTTGACGATTGCTGGAAACACCATATATTTT.

This clonotype was seen many times. V gene TRBV6-2 or TRBV6-3 combines with J gene TRBJ2-1, with 8 bases aligning to TRBD2. Per the germline V gene, CDR1 is MNHEY and CDR2 is SVGEGT. The V gene end was trimmed by 2 bases and the J gene end by 7 bases; junction bases not matched to a gene: 7. This CDR3 contains 15 residues. In nucleotides, the CDR3 is TGTGCCAGCAGTTACGGAGCGGGAGAGAGGAATGAGCAGTTCTTC. The encoded protein is CASSYGAGERNEQFF.

The chain is built from TRBV5-1 and TRBJ2-7; D tentatively fits TRBD1 or TRBD2 (5 bases each). The CDR3 has 15 residues. V gave up 3 bases and J gave up 2 bases, with 15 bases separating them. Germline V gives CDR1 SGHRS, CDR2 YFSETQ. CDR3 bases: TGCGCCAGCAGCTGGACCCGGGACCCAACCTACGAGCAGTACTTC. It is translated as CASSWTRDPTYEQYF.

The chain employs TRBV6-1 and TRBJ2-2; TRBD2 matches at 9 bases. Germline V gene lookup returns CDR1 MNHNS and CDR2 SASEGT. This CDR3 is 15 amino acids long. Unmatched junction bases numbered 9, after V lost 6 bases and J lost 7 bases. CDR3 protein: CASSQAGGWIGELFF. DNA for the CDR3: TGTGCCAGCAGCCAAGCGGGAGGTTGGATCGGGGAGCTGTTTTTT.

The chain combines TRBV10-3 with TRBJ1-1; no reliable D call. This CDR3 is 12 amino acids long. From germline, CDR1 is ENHRY and CDR2 SYGVKD. V lost 6 bases and J 1 base, leaving 6 bases between the germline ends. The CDR3 bases are TGTGCCATCAGACGAACGAACACTGAAGCTTTCTTT. Its protein product is CAIRRTNTEAFF.

The chain links TRBV19 to TRBJ2-1; D may correspond to TRBD1 or TRBD2 (5 bases each). The V end lost 5 bases, the J end lost 5 bases, and 16 bases lay between the germline ends. CDR1 and CDR2 (germline): LNHDA, SQIVND (reference sequence). The CDR3 runs to 15 residues. CDR3: CASSFVRDGDNEQFF. CDR3 nucleotide sequence: TGTGCCAGTAGTTTTGTCCGGGACGGCGACAATGAGCAGTTCTTC.

This clonotype appeared a few times. The CDR3 DNA follows: TGTGCCAGCGAAGAGACAGGGTTCTACAATGAGCAGTTCTTC. It encodes CASEETGFYNEQFF. The V call is TRBV25-1, the J call TRBJ2-1; 7 nucleotides align to TRBD1. The CDR3 is made up of 14 amino acids. From germline, CDR1 is MGHDK and CDR2 SYGVNS. The J segment lost 3 bases and the V segment lost 8 bases, leaving 7 bases of the junction unmatched.